The next 16 T cell receptor beta chains were all read from a single sample in a study of CD8+CD57+ T cells in acquired aplastic anemia. Sequencing involved patients with CD8+CD57+ cell expansion previously shown by flow cytometry. Investigators profiled TCR beta VDJ and CDR3 from genomic DNA template. Each CDR3 protein gets one entry after TCRdb re-called the reads with MiXCR. Of about 120,000 distinct CDR3 sequences in the sample, 45% to 60% were seen once. The sample consisted of sorted CD4+, CD8+, or CD8+CD57+ T cells (not recorded which) from PBMCs. These receptors all come from a human donor with aplastic anemia.

The chain combines TRBV2 with TRBJ1-2; 8 bases align to TRBD1. This CDR3 is built from 14 residues. The germline V gene encodes CDR1 SNHLY and CDR2 FYNNEI. The junction had 7 bases not matched to a gene; V was cut back by 6 bases and J by 4 bases. In nucleotides, the CDR3 is TGTGCCAGCAGCGGACAGGGAGGTGTCTATGGCTACACCTTC. Translation: CASSGQGGVYGYTF. Filled out from reference TRBV2 and TRBJ1-2, the complete variable domain reads EPEVTQTPSHQVTQMGQEVILRCVPISNHLYFYWYRQILGQKVEFLVSFYNNEISEKSEIFDDQFSVERPDGSNFTLKIRSTKLEDSAMYFCASSGQGGVYGYTFGSGTRLTVV.

V gene TRBV2 combines with J gene TRBJ2-7; D might be TRBD1 (5 bases). The ends were cut back, 6 bases at V and 6 bases at J, with 9 bases in the middle. The CDR3 covers 11 residues. Germline V CDR1 and CDR2: SNHLY, FYNNEI. CDR3 bases: TGTGCCAGCAGACAGGCCTCCGAGCAGTACTTC. As protein: CASRQASEQYF. Combining the CDR3 with reference TRBV2 and TRBJ2-7 gives the whole variable domain EPEVTQTPSHQVTQMGQEVILRCVPISNHLYFYWYRQILGQKVEFLVSFYNNEISEKSEIFDDQFSVERPDGSNFTLKIRSTKLEDSAMYFCASRQASEQYFGPGTRLTVT.

The J gene is TRBJ1-5, the V gene TRBV12-3 or TRBV12-4; D gene uncertain. The V gene lost 4 bases and the J gene lost 7 bases, with 8 bases spanning the gap. The CDR3 runs 12 residues. This chain's CDR3 is CASSSEGQPQHF. CDR3 nucleotides: TGTGCCAGCAGTTCGGAGGGACAGCCCCAGCATTTT.

The V call is TRBV12-3 or TRBV12-4, the J call TRBJ1-2; D is possibly TRBD1 (5 bases). The V and J ends lost 4 bases and 7 bases respectively, with 13 bases between them. The CDR3 totals 13 residues. CDR3 amino acids: CASSSRQGTGYTF. The CDR3 nucleotides read TGTGCCAGCAGTTCCCGGCAGGGCACTGGCTACACCTTC.

The chain employs TRBV10-3 and TRBJ2-7, with 8 bases fitting TRBD1. The CDR3 covers 15 residues. CDR1 ENHRY and CDR2 SYGVKD come from the germline V gene. V was pared by 10 bases and J by 5 bases, with 16 bases of the junction left unmatched. CDR3 nucleotide sequence: TGTGCCAGCACCAAAGGCGGGGACAGGACAAACGAGCAGTACTTC. The encoded protein is CASTKGGDRTNEQYF.

This clonotype was detected a few times. The chain carries TRBV15 and TRBJ1-2; no clear D. This CDR3 is built from 14 residues. Germline V CDR1 and CDR2: LNHNV, YYDKDF (reference sequence). Between the trimmed V and J ends, which lost 0 bases and 8 bases, there was a span of 13 bases. This chain's CDR3 is CATSRDVQVGGYTF. CDR3 DNA sequence: TGTGCCACCAGCAGAGATGTTCAGGTTGGCGGCTACACCTTC.

V gene TRBV2 combines with J gene TRBJ1-5; TRBD1 is a possible D gene (5 bases). V was clipped by 5 bases and J by 0 bases, with 11 bases between them. The CDR3 extends over 15 amino acids. In germline, CDR1 is SNHLY, CDR2 FYNNEI. Here the CDR3 DNA reads TGTGCCAGCAGTCGGGACGGGAATAGCAATCAGCCCCAGCATTTT. Amino acid sequence: CASSRDGNSNQPQHF.

This clonotype was picked up one time. The chain joins TRBV2 to TRBJ1-6, with D unresolved. From germline, CDR1 is SNHLY and CDR2 FYNNEI. This CDR3 is 13 amino acids long. V was shortened by 5 bases and J by 5 bases, with 7 bases between the two germline ends. The CDR3 spells CASSLSHNSPLHF. Written as DNA, the CDR3 is TGTGCCAGCAGTTTATCGCATAATTCACCCCTCCACTTT.

The CDR3 is CASSLGASYEQYF. The CDR3 DNA reads as TGTGCCAGCAGCTTAGGAGCCTCCTACGAGCAGTACTTC. The V gene is TRBV7-6, the J gene TRBJ2-7; D gene uncertain. The germline CDR1 and CDR2 sequences are SGHVS and FNYEAQ. The CDR3 consists of 13 residues. V shed 1 base and J shed 0 bases, with 4 bases lying between them.

The chain is built from TRBV2 and TRBJ1-5; D is uncertain. In germline, CDR1 is SNHLY, CDR2 FYNNEI. CDR3 size: 13 residues. V lost 3 bases and J lost 0, with 3 bases in between. CDR3 region: CASSENSNQPQHF. CDR3 DNA sequence: TGTGCCAGCAGTGAGAATAGCAATCAGCCCCAGCATTTT.

The CDR3 is CASSDGVVPSYEQYF. CDR3 nucleotides: TGTGCCAGCAGTGACGGGGTGGTTCCGTCCTACGAGCAGTACTTC. The rearrangement links TRBV2 to TRBJ2-7; TRBD2 is a possible D gene (5 bases). The length of the CDR3 is 15 residues. CDR1 and CDR2 from the germline V gene are SNHLY and FYNNEI. V was pared by 3 bases and J by 1 base, with 13 bases between.

This clonotype has ten or more counts. The chain carries TRBV7-7 and TRBJ2-3; D perhaps matches TRBD1 (5 bases). V was clipped by 5 bases and J by 4 bases, with 13 bases between them. The CDR3 loop spans 14 amino acids. Germline CDR1 is SSHAT and CDR2 is FNYEAQ (reference sequence). In nucleotides, the CDR3 is TGTGCCAGCAGCCCCCATCAGGGCTCAGATACGCAGTATTTT. Translation: CASSPHQGSDTQYF.

J is TRBJ2-7 and V is TRBV2; unclear D gene. This CDR3 has 11 amino acids. Trimming took off 7 bases at V and 6 bases at J, with 10 bases between the two ends. Germline values: CDR1 SNHLY, CDR2 FYNNEI. In DNA, the CDR3 is TGTGCCAGCATGGGTGGAAGCGAGCAGTACTTC. This encodes CASMGGSEQYF.

The J gene is TRBJ1-2, the V gene TRBV3-1, with unresolved D. The CDR3 extends over 13 amino acids. Germline lookup yields CDR1 LGHDT and CDR2 YNNKEL (reference sequence). Trimming removed 4 bases at V and 4 bases at J, with 10 bases between. DNA of the CDR3: TGTGCCAGCAGCCCCCCAGGTTTCTATGGCTACACCTTC. This translates into CASSPPGFYGYTF.

This clonotype was detected only a few times. The chain employs TRBV24-1 and TRBJ1-5; 7 bases match TRBD1. CDR1 is KGHDR, CDR2 SFDVKD, per germline. The V segment lost 12 bases and the J segment 7 bases; nucleotides outside the gene matches: 14. The CDR3 length is 14 residues. The CDR3, as DNA: TGTGCCCCGTTCCCCTACAGGGGAGGACAGCCCCAGCATTTT. Its translation is CAPFPYRGGQPQHF.

V is TRBV2 and J is TRBJ2-7; D is perhaps TRBD1 (5 bases). The CDR3 totals 15 residues. The V end lost 3 bases, the J end lost 3 bases, and 15 bases lay between the germline ends. The germline gives CDR1 SNHLY, CDR2 FYNNEI. The CDR3 is CASSEVDSDGYEQYF. The CDR3 DNA reads TGTGCCAGCAGTGAGGTTGACAGCGACGGCTACGAGCAGTACTTC.